This TCR beta chain stems from a study of cytomegalovirus exposure and HLA in healthy donors. General study results and limits: Later on, a genetic analysis was performed. It linked a missense variant in DCLRE1C with V- and J-gene trimming of TCR beta. The dataset shows that most TCR sequences were rare, while some public TCRs occurred in many donors.

V lost 5 bases, J lost 7 bases, and 5 bases stayed unmatched. This CDR3 has 15 amino acids. CDR1 and CDR2 (germline): SEHNR, FQNEAQ (reference sequence). The PCR contained 60 Vbeta and 13 Jbeta primers. Sequenced by immunoSEQ multiplex PCR; TCRdb stores in-frame clones only, minus some. The sample lists 200,000 or so clones; about 80% were seen once. Turning to this clone: The target antigen is unknown.

Though nominally healthy at sampling, donors likely had unrecorded immune exposures. The TCR comes from a woman aged 18-29 years in good health and CMV-seropositive. The chain combines TRBV7-9 with TRBJ1-6, with TRBD1 matching 10 bases. The specimen was PBMCs. DNA of the CDR3: TGTGCCAGCAGCGTTGGACAGGGGGTGAATTCACCCCTCCACTTT. This encodes CASSVGQGVNSPLHF. Supplemented by reference TRBV7-9 and TRBJ1-6, the full variable domain reads DTGVSQNPRHKITKRGQNVTFRCDPISEHNRLYWYRQTLGQGPEFLTYFQNEAQLEKSRLLSDRFSAERPKGSFSTLEIQRTEQGDSAMYLCASSVGQGVNSPLHFGNGTRLTVT.